Listed here are 14 T cell receptor beta chains from one sample, sequenced in a study of T cell repertoires in aging, cancer and after chemotherapy. Amplification of TCR beta used genomic DNA extracted from peripheral blood. A mixed TRB-A/B primer pool amplified rearranged TRB by multiplex touch-down PCR. TCRdb used MiXCR to reprocess the multiplex PCR reads, holding one entry per CDR3 protein. The sample lists just under 1,500 distinct CDR3 sequences, roughly 27% occurring once. The specimen sequenced was blood. The receptor source for this set is a human donor with a solid tumor.

Relative to its sample, this clonotype is large. The J gene is TRBJ2-3, the V gene TRBV6-5, with 11 bases lining up with TRBD2. From germline, CDR1 is MNHEY and CDR2 SVGAGI. Losses at the gene ends were 0 bases for V and 6 bases for J; bases not matched to a gene: 5. The CDR3 is made up of 16 amino acids. CDR3 in amino acids: CASSYSSGGAGDTQYF. In nucleotides, the CDR3 is TGTGCCAGCAGTTACTCTAGCGGGGGGGCGGGGGATACGCAGTATTTT.

In this sample, this clonotype is large (0.1 to 1%). CDR3 DNA: TGTGCCAGCAGCCCCTCGGTCGGAGCGAACTATGGCTACACCTTC. Translating it yields CASSPSVGANYGYTF. The chain carries TRBV6-5 and TRBJ1-2; D call uncertain. The CDR3 loop spans 15 amino acids. Per the germline V gene, CDR1 is MNHEY and CDR2 is SVGAGI. Trimming pared 6 bases from V and 2 bases from J, leaving 16 bases between.

This clonotype rates as large. The CDR3 protein is CSVEETAGNTIYF. The CDR3 DNA reads as TGCAGCGTTGAGGAGACAGCTGGAAACACCATATATTTT. The chain recombines TRBV29-1 with TRBJ1-3, with TRBD1 as a possible D gene (5 bases). The CDR3 runs to 13 residues. Trimming removed 3 bases from V and 2 bases from J, with 8 bases in between. CDR1 is SQVTM, CDR2 ANQGSEA, per germline.

A remark on this clonotype: Since no conserved phenylalanine or tryptophan closes the CDR3, a read error is the likely cause. The chain links TRBV11-1 to TRBJ2-7, with D possibly TRBD2 on 5 matching bases. Germline V CDR1 and CDR2: SGHAT, FQDESV (reference sequence). This CDR3 comprises 19 residues. V lost 3 bases to trimming and J lost 0 bases, with 24 bases between them. The CDR3 nucleotides read TGTGCCAGCAGCTTCGGCCCAATCTCACTGGCGGGTAGCTCCTACGAGCAGTACTTG. Translating it yields CASSFGPISLAGSSYEQYL.

The rearrangement links TRBV7-2 to TRBJ2-3; a weak D match, TRBD2 (6 bases). The CDR3 sequence is 18 residues long. Germline CDR1 reads SGHTA; CDR2 reads FQGNSA. Trimming took off 5 bases at V and 2 bases at J, with 23 bases between the two ends. In DNA form, the CDR3 reads TGTGCCAGCAGCCACGATAGACCTCTAGCGTCAAACACAGATACGCAGTATTTT. Translating it yields CASSHDRPLASNTDTQYF.

This clonotype is medium-sized (0.01 to 0.1%) by share. The chain combines TRBV6-5 with TRBJ1-5, with a possible D match to TRBD1 (5 bases). Per germline, CDR1 MNHEY and CDR2 SVGAGI. The CDR3 is made up of 15 amino acids. The V and J ends lost 6 bases and 4 bases respectively, with 16 bases between them. CDR3 DNA: TGTGCCAGCAGCCTTCAGGGAGGGCTAAATCAGCCCCAGCATTTT. Amino acid sequence: CASSLQGGLNQPQHF.

In its sample, this clonotype is medium-sized. The chain employs TRBV6-6 and TRBJ2-1; no firm D call. Trimming pared 5 bases from V and 7 bases from J, leaving 6 bases between. CDR1 and CDR2 from the germline V gene are MNHNY and SVGAGI (reference sequence). The CDR3 consists of 11 residues. The CDR3 DNA is TGTGCCAGCAGTCCTTCTAATGAGCAGTTCTTC. Encoded protein: CASSPSNEQFF.

This clonotype is labeled medium-sized (0.01 to 0.1%). This sequence joins TRBV5-6 and TRBJ2-1, with D unclear. The germline CDR1 and CDR2 sequences are SGHDT and YYEEEE. The CDR3 extends over 17 amino acids. The ends were cut back, 4 bases at V and 3 bases at J, with 20 bases in the middle. The CDR3 here is CASSPVIRPADYNEQFF. DNA of the CDR3: TGTGCCAGCAGCCCGGTAATACGACCAGCTGACTACAATGAGCAGTTCTTC.

This clonotype was seen once. The gene calls are TRBV10-1 and TRBJ2-1, with 15 bases lining up with TRBD2. V shed 2 bases and J 5 bases; nucleotides not matched to a gene: 7. Germline V lookup: CDR1 WNHNN, CDR2 SYGVQD (reference sequence). This CDR3 has 18 amino acids. This CDR3 is CASSELGTSGRSNNEQFF. In DNA, the CDR3 is TGCGCCAGCAGTGAGCTCGGGACTAGCGGGAGGTCAAACAATGAGCAGTTCTTC.

This clonotype qualifies as large (0.1 to 1%). The chain joins TRBV30 to TRBJ1-6; D call uncertain. V lost 2 bases, J lost 5 bases, and 7 bases lay in between. Germline loops: CDR1 GTSNPN, CDR2 SVGIG (reference sequence). The CDR3 extends over 13 amino acids. The CDR3 sequence: CAWSHRDNSPLHF. The CDR3 nucleotides are TGTGCCTGGAGTCACCGTGATAATTCACCCCTCCACTTT. Supplemented by reference TRBV30 and TRBJ1-6, the full variable domain reads SQTIHQWPATLVQPVGSPLSLECTVEGTSNPNLYWYRQAAGRGLQLLFYSVGIGQISSEVPQNLSASRPQDRQFILSSKKLLLSDSGFYLCAWSHRDNSPLHFGNGTRLTVT.

This clonotype was recorded a few times. This sequence joins TRBV7-9 and TRBJ2-7; D ambiguous. V was cut by 8 bases and J by 4 bases, with 12 bases left in between. CDR1 and CDR2 (germline): SEHNR, FQNEAQ (reference sequence). CDR3 length: 12 residues. The CDR3 region is CASARFGYEQYF. CDR3 nucleotides: TGTGCCAGCGCCCGTTTCGGGTACGAGCAGTACTTC.

V and J are TRBV18 and TRBJ1-6; TRBD1 is a possible D gene (5 bases). V lost 2 bases to trimming and J lost 11 bases, with 16 bases between them. In germline, CDR1 is KGHSH, CDR2 LQKENI. CDR3 length: 15 amino acids. The CDR3 DNA follows: TGTGCCAGCTCACCAAACGAAGGAGGGGAGGCACCCCTCCACTTT. Protein product: CASSPNEGGEAPLHF.

The chain is built from TRBV11-2 and TRBJ2-6; 7 positions agree with TRBD1. The germline CDR1 and CDR2 sequences are SGHAT and FQNNGV. Trimming took 1 base from V and 7 from J; bases not matched to a gene: 7. The CDR3 is 16 amino acids. For the CDR3, the DNA is TGTGCCAGCAGCTTAGGACTTTGGACAGGCGCCAACGTCCTGACTTTC. Its protein is CASSLGLWTGANVLTF.

This clonotype is medium-sized (0.01 to 0.1%) in the sample. V and J are TRBV6-2 or TRBV6-3 and TRBJ2-5, with D perhaps matching TRBD2 (5 bases). Per germline, CDR1 MNHEY and CDR2 SVGEGT. The CDR3 consists of 14 residues. V lost 2 bases and J lost 4, with 11 bases in between. CDR3 bases: TGTGCCAGCAGTTACCTCGGGGAAGCAGAGACCCAGTACTTC. Its protein is CASSYLGEAETQYF.